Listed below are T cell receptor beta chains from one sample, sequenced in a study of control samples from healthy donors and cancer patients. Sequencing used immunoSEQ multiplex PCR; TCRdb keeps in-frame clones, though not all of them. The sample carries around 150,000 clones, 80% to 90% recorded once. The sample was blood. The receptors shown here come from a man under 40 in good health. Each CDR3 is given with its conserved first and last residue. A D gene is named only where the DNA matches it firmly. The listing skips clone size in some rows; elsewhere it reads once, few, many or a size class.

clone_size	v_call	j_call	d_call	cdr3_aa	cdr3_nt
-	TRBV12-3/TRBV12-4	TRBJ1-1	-	CASSLSRVAFF	TGTGCCAGCAGTTTATCTCGGGTCGCTTTCTTT
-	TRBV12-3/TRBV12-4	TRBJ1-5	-	CASSSVGQPQHF	TGTGCCAGCAGCTCGGTTGGTCAGCCCCAGCATTTT
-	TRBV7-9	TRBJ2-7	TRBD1	CASSPSGGHGEQYF	TGTGCCAGCAGCCCATCAGGGGGTCACGGCGAGCAGTACTTC
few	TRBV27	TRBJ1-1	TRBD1	CASQDRGSTNTEAFF	TGTGCCAGCCAGGACAGGGGTTCGACAAACACTGAAGCTTTCTTT
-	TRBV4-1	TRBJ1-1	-	CASSQQLAAISTEAFF	TGCGCCAGCAGCCAACAACTCGCCGCCATAAGCACTGAAGCTTTCTTT
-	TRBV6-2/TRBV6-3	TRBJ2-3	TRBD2	CASSLSIIPRTPLAGGTDTQYF	TGTGCCAGCAGCCTTTCTATTATCCCAAGAACCCCACTAGCGGGGGGCACAGATACGCAGTATTTT
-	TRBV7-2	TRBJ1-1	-	CASSPRGGNTEAFF	TGTGCCAGCAGCCCAAGGGGGGGAAACACTGAAGCTTTCTTT
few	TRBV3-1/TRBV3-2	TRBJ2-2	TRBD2	CASSQHGGRVTGELFF	TGTGCCAGCAGCCAACACGGCGGGAGGGTTACCGGGGAGCTGTTTTTT
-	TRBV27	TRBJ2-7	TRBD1	CASSLRGPPGYEQYF	TGTGCCAGCAGTTTGAGGGGGCCCCCGGGGTACGAGCAGTACTTC
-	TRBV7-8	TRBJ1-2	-	CASSDPFRDGNGYTF	TGTGCCAGCAGTGACCCTTTCCGGGACGGCAATGGCTACACCTTC
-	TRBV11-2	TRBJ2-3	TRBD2	CASSPRTSGSPDTQYF	TGTGCCAGCAGCCCCCGGACTAGCGGGAGCCCAGATACGCAGTATTTT